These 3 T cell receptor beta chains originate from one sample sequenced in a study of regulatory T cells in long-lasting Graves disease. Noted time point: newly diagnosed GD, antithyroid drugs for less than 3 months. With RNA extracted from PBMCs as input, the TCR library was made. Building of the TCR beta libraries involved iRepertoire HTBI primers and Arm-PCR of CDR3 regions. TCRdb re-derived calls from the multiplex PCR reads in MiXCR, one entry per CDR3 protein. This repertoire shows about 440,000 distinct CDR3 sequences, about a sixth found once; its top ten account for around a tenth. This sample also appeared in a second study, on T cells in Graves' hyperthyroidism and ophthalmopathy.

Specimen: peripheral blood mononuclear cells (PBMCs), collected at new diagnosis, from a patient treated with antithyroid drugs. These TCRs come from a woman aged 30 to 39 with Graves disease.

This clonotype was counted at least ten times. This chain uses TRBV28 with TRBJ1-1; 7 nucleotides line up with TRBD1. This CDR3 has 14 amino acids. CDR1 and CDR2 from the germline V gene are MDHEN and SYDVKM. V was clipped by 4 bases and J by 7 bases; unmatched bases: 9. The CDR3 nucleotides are TGTGCCAGCAGTTATCCCCCCGGGACAGTTGAAGCTTTCTTT. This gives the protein CASSYPPGTVEAFF.

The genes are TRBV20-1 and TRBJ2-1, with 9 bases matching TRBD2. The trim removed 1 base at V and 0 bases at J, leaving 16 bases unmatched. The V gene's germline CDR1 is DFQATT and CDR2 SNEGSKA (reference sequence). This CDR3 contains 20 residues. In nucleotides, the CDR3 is TGCAGTGCTAGAGTCAACCGGGCTGCGGGAGGGTTTAGCTCCTACAATGAGCAGTTCTTC. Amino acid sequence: CSARVNRAAGGFSSYNEQFF.

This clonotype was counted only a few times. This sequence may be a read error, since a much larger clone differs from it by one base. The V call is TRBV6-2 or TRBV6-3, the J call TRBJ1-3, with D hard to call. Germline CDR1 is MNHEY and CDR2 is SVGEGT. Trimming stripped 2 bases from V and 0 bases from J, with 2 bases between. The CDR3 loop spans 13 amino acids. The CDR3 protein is CASSYNSGNTIYF. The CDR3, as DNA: TGTGCCAGCAGTTACAACTCTGGAAACACCATATATTTT.